This TCR beta chain originates from a study of T cell responses to AZD1222 COVID-19 vaccine. The germline CDR1 and CDR2 sequences are MNHEY and SMNVEV (reference sequence). V shed 4 bases and J 3 bases; nucleotides not matched to a gene: 5. The CDR3 covers 15 residues. TCRdb keeps only in-frame clones here, not all; method: immunoSEQ multiplex PCR. The sample lists 70,000 to 95,000 clones; about 90% were seen once. The receptor's source is an adult in good health. The chain uses TRBV27 and TRBJ2-1, with 8 bases matching TRBD1. Here the sequenced sample was peripheral blood, taken on day 0 of MenACWY control vaccination. The CDR3 DNA reads TGTGCCAGCAGTTCACAGGGGGTTGGCTACAATGAGCAGTTCTTC. It encodes CASSSQGVGYNEQFF.